This TCR beta chain emerged from a study of OX40 agonist ivuxolimab in advanced cancers. About the study: Prior therapy, whether anti-PD-1, anti-PD-L1 or anti-CTLA-4, was allowed, and under 50% had some.

Clones were read by immunoSEQ multiplex PCR, and TCRdb kept only the in-frame ones, dropping some. The sample records fewer than 75,000 clones, 87% being singletons. As concerns this clone: What it binds is not known.

The J segment lost 2 bases and the V segment lost 1 base, leaving 1 base of the junction unmatched. Germline V gene lookup returns CDR1 MGHRA and CDR2 YSYEKL. The CDR3 runs to 15 residues. General observations from the study: Normalized expansion of T-cell clones was also low for some nonresponders.

The chain employs TRBV4-1 and TRBJ2-3; 9 nucleotides match TRBD1. The source is an adult with an advanced solid tumor such as melanoma, head and neck, liver or kidney cancer. The specimen was CD4+ or CD8+ T cells sorted from blood, collected in a trial of the OX40 agonist ivuxolimab. The CDR3 sequence is CASSQGDRDTDTQYF. CDR3 bases: TGCGCCAGCAGCCAAGGGGACAGGGACACAGATACGCAGTATTTT.